This TCR beta chain was captured by sequencing in a study of blood T cell repertoires in COVID-19. Whole-study context: Samples taken during acute and convalescent COVID-19 were collected in the United States, Italy and Spain. From T cells, B-cell-depleted T cells, or PBMCs came the material, which was cDNA or gDNA.

How the authors handled the data: Estimation of nucleated cell counts relied on the amplification of reference gene primers. Repertoires were generated with immunoSEQ multiplex PCR, while TCRdb's copy carries only in-frame clones and drops some. That table supplies the V and J calls and clone size; D and trimming were determined from the DNA. The sample includes fewer than 150,000 clones, 88% of them seen just once. The CDR3 is made up of 15 amino acids. The V gene's germline CDR1 is SGHRS and CDR2 YFSETQ. The V gene end was trimmed by 3 bases and the J gene end by 5 bases; junction bases not matched to a gene: 5.

Sequencing input: peripheral blood. The chain uses TRBV5-1 and TRBJ1-2; 12 nucleotides match TRBD1. The sequence derives from a woman between 65 and 79 years old who had recovered from COVID-19. Here the CDR3 DNA reads TGCGCCAGCAGCTCGGGACAGGGGGCTGGGTATGGCTACACCTTC. This codes for CASSSGQGAGYGYTF.